A single sample is the source of the 2 T cell receptor beta chains below, sequenced in a study of blood T cell repertoires in COVID-19. The method was immunoSEQ multiplex PCR; TCRdb's version includes in-frame clones alone and lacks a portion of them. Of 200,000 to 250,000 clones in the sample, more than 65% were seen once. What was sequenced was peripheral blood. The receptors were sampled from a woman aged 80 or over with acute or convalescent COVID-19.

This rearrangement joins TRBV19 to TRBJ1-5, with 12 bases that match TRBD1. With V trimmed by 4 bases and J by 6 bases, 7 bases remained unmatched. CDR1 is LNHDA and CDR2 is SQIVND in the germline V gene (reference sequence). This CDR3 contains 16 residues. The CDR3 region is CASSTPGQGAAQPQHF. The CDR3 coding sequence is TGTGCCAGTAGTACCCCGGGACAGGGGGCGGCTCAGCCCCAGCATTTT.

The chain carries TRBV24-1 and TRBJ2-5; 8 bases are shared with TRBD2. The CDR3 covers 17 residues. Trimming removed 5 bases from V and 5 bases from J; junction bases left unmatched: 15. Germline lookup yields CDR1 KGHDR and CDR2 SFDVKD. The CDR3 DNA sequence: TGTGCCACCAGTGGGGCCTTGGGAGCGGGGGAGGGTGAGACCCAGTACTTC. Translating gives CATSGALGAGEGETQYF.